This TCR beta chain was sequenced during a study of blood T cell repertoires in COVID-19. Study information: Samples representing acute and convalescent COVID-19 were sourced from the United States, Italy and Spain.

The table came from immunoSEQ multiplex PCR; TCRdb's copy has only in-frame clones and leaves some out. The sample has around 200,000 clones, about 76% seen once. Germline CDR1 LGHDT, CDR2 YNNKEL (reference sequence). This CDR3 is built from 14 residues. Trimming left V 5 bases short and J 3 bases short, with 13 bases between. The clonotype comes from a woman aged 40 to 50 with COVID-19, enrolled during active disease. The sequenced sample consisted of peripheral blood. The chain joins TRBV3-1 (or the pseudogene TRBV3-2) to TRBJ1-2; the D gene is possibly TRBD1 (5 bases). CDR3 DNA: TGTGCCAGCAGCAACCCAGGGTATCACTATGGCTACACCTTC. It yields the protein CASSNPGYHYGYTF.